This T cell receptor (beta chain) was profiled in a study of OX40 agonist ivuxolimab in advanced cancers. On the study more broadly: Ivuxolimab is an agonistic anti-OX40 (CD134) antibody, and patients were treated with it. Notes on the study in general: Average numbers of expanded clones were greater in CD8+ T cells than in CD4+. At 0.1 to 3.0 mg/kg and by week 6, clonal expansion occurred in CD4+ and CD8+ blood T cells.

With respect to this clone: Its antigen is unknown.

Sequencing was performed with immunoSEQ multiplex PCR; in TCRdb, only in-frame clones are kept and a portion is missing. The table lists tens of thousands of clones, more than 75% of them singletons, with 3.5% to 5.5% in the top ten. V lost 3 bases, J lost 6 bases, and 5 bases lay in between. This CDR3 is 10 amino acids long. The germline CDR1 and CDR2 sequences are DFQATT and SNEGSKA (reference sequence). Sampling of blood occurred at baseline, cycle 4 day 1, and cycle 7 day 1. Sequenced here: CD4+ or CD8+ T cells sorted from blood, sampled in a trial of the OX40 agonist ivuxolimab. The chain combines TRBV20-1 with TRBJ2-5; the D is unclear. The origin of this receptor is an adult with an advanced solid tumor such as melanoma, head and neck, liver or kidney cancer. This CDR3 reads CSASRQTQYF. The CDR3 nucleotides are TGCAGTGCTAGTAGACAGACCCAGTACTTC.